Listed here are 20 T cell receptor beta chains from one sample, sequenced in a study of T cells in Graves' hyperthyroidism and ophthalmopathy (dated by TCRdb to 2018 to 2020). The library was built by means of multiplex PCR. TCRdb records Illumina HiSeq 2000 as the sequencer. Amplification of TCR beta CDR3 regions was carried out from RNA transcripts. A first-round RT-PCR of the TCR CDR3 used the HTBI primer set with the Qiagen OneStep RT-PCR kit. The public sequencing data were trimmed at Q25 with fastp and processed into clonotypes with MiXCR by TCRdb, which kept only in-frame beta chains. For every CDR3 protein sequence, its rows merge into one entry that carries the most common genes and DNA. This sample gives a few hundred thousand distinct CDR3 sequences in total; more than 15% of them show up just once. The biggest ten clones account for around 7.8% of the sample. The sample consisted of blood. These TCRs come from a woman in her twenties or thirties with Graves' hyperthyroidism.

This clonotype was seen more than once but under ten times. One end of the junction is discordant with germline, which a read error may explain. The chain joins TRBV5-1 to TRBJ2-4, with 9 bases aligning to TRBD1. This CDR3 has 16 residues. Germline CDR1 reads SGHRS; CDR2 reads YFSETQ. CDR3 coding DNA: TGTGCCAGCAGCTTGAATGCGGGACAGGGTTTGAACATTCAGTACTTC. Protein: CASSLNAGQGLNIQYF.

V is TRBV3-1 and J is TRBJ2-7; D remains unclear. Germline CDR1 is LGHDT and CDR2 is YNNKEL (reference sequence). V was trimmed by 0 bases and J by 3 bases, leaving 12 bases between them. The CDR3 totals 15 residues. The CDR3 is CASSQEWAEVYEQYF. The CDR3 DNA reads as TGTGCCAGCAGCCAAGAGTGGGCGGAAGTCTACGAGCAGTACTTC.

The genes are TRBV27 and TRBJ1-1; a weak D match, TRBD1 (6 bases). CDR3 length equals 12 residues. Trimming took off 6 bases at V and 2 bases at J, with 7 bases between the two ends. CDR1 and CDR2 (germline): MNHEY, SMNVEV (reference sequence). The CDR3, as DNA: TGTGCCAGCAGGGGGGCTAACACTGAAGCTTTCTTT. Translating gives CASRGANTEAFF.

The chain links TRBV28 to TRBJ2-2; either TRBD1 or TRBD2 may fit D (5 bases each). V lost 4 bases and J lost 6, with 15 bases in between. The CDR3 totals 15 residues. CDR1 is MDHEN, CDR2 SYDVKM, per germline. CDR3 amino acids: CASSYPGTPPGELFF. CDR3 DNA: TGTGCCAGCAGTTACCCCGGGACCCCCCCCGGGGAGCTGTTTTTT.

The chain is built from TRBV5-4 and TRBJ2-3; unclear D gene. The germline V and J ends were trimmed by 1 base and 2 bases, with 11 bases remaining between them. The CDR3 contains 15 residues. The germline CDR1 and CDR2 sequences are SGHNT and YYREEE (reference sequence). DNA for the CDR3: TGTGCCAGCAGCTTGCGACACCTAAACACAGATACGCAGTATTTT. Translation gives CASSLRHLNTDTQYF.

Ten or more counts support this clonotype. The J gene is TRBJ2-3, the V gene TRBV20-1; D gene uncertain. The CDR3 is 12 residues long. V was clipped by 2 bases and J by 2 bases, with 5 bases between them. Germline CDR1 reads DFQATT; CDR2 reads SNEGSKA (reference sequence). The DNA for the CDR3 is TGCAGTGCTAGAATCTACACAGATACGCAGTATTTT. Its translation: CSARIYTDTQYF.

This clonotype was seen many times. V usage is TRBV6-1 and J usage is TRBJ1-1; 9 bases agree with TRBD1. Germline-derived CDR1 and CDR2 are MNHNS and SASEGT. J was trimmed by 4 bases and V by 6 bases; bases with no gene match: 15. The CDR3 contains 17 residues. The CDR3 sequence: CASRFELRGTGRTEAFF. CDR3 nucleotide sequence: TGTGCCAGCAGATTCGAATTAAGGGGGACAGGGCGCACTGAAGCTTTCTTT.

In its sample, this clonotype was seen many times. The V gene is TRBV20-1, the J gene TRBJ1-5; the D is unclear. Germline CDR1 is DFQATT and CDR2 is SNEGSKA (reference sequence). The CDR3 has 14 amino acids. V was clipped by 6 bases and J by 1 base, with 13 bases between them. CDR3 in amino acids: CSAKEGSSNQPQHF. The CDR3 nucleotides are TGCAGTGCCAAGGAGGGCAGCAGCAATCAGCCCCAGCATTTT.

This clonotype was picked up many times. The V and J genes are TRBV30 and TRBJ2-7; possible D gene TRBD2, 7 bases. CDR3 length: 14 residues. Between the trimmed V and J ends, which lost 3 bases and 4 bases, there was a span of 16 bases. Germline V gene data show CDR1 as GTSNPN and CDR2 as SVGIG (reference sequence). CDR3 residues: CAWRVEGGGYEQYF. The CDR3 DNA follows: TGTGCCTGGAGGGTAGAGGGAGGGGGATACGAGCAGTACTTC.

This clonotype was detected many times. The chain is built from TRBV2 and TRBJ2-3; 7 bases fit TRBD2. J was trimmed by 2 bases and V by 6 bases; bases with no gene match: 5. CDR1 is SNHLY and CDR2 is FYNNEI in the germline V gene. There are 14 residues in the CDR3. The CDR3 DNA reads as TGTGCCAGCAGCTTAGCGGGCATCACAGATACGCAGTATTTT. Translating gives CASSLAGITDTQYF. The full variable domain, rest sourced from reference TRBV2 and TRBJ2-3, is EPEVTQTPSHQVTQMGQEVILRCVPISNHLYFYWYRQILGQKVEFLVSFYNNEISEKSEIFDDQFSVERPDGSNFTLKIRSTKLEDSAMYFCASSLAGITDTQYFGPGTRLTVL.

There are many counts of this clonotype. The chain carries TRBV7-2 and TRBJ2-1; no definite D call. The CDR3 consists of 18 residues. The V gene lost 2 bases and the J gene lost 5 bases, with 22 bases spanning the gap. Germline loops: CDR1 SGHTA, CDR2 FQGNSA. CDR3: CASSLKVRSYLVDNEQFF. CDR3 coding DNA: TGTGCCAGCAGCTTAAAAGTGAGAAGCTACCTCGTAGACAATGAGCAGTTCTTC.

This clonotype occurred many times. The V call is TRBV7-2, the J call TRBJ1-5, with D hard to call. This CDR3 has 15 residues. Germline lookup yields CDR1 SGHTA and CDR2 FQGNSA. V lost 1 base and J lost 3, with 10 bases in between. As DNA, the CDR3 is TGTGCCAGCAGCTTAGAGGCTGGGCCCAATCAGCCCCAGCATTTT. Amino acid sequence: CASSLEAGPNQPQHF. The entire variable domain, with the rest obtained from reference TRBV7-2 and TRBJ1-5, is as follows: GAGVSQSPSNKVTEKGKDVELRCDPISGHTALYWYRQSLGQGLEFLIYFQGNSAPDKSGLPSDRFSAERTGGSVSTLTIQRTQQEDSAVYLCASSLEAGPNQPQHFGDGTRLSIL.

This clonotype was recorded a few times. CDR3 loop: CATSRGLAQSYNEQFF. DNA for the CDR3: TGTGCCACCAGCAGAGGACTAGCGCAGTCCTACAATGAGCAGTTCTTC. The chain combines TRBV15 with TRBJ2-1; 8 nucleotides agree with TRBD2. The V segment lost 1 base and the J segment 1 base; nucleotides outside the gene matches: 3. The CDR3 loop spans 16 amino acids. Per germline, CDR1 LNHNV and CDR2 YYDKDF (reference sequence).

This clonotype showed up many times. This chain joins TRBV5-1 and TRBJ2-3, with D unresolved. V dropped 2 bases and J dropped 0 bases, with 13 bases sitting between them. Germline values: CDR1 SGHRS, CDR2 YFSETQ. The CDR3 sequence is 16 residues long. CDR3 DNA: TGCGCCAGCAGCTTATATTCGATTCGTAGCACAGATACGCAGTATTTT. Translating it yields CASSLYSIRSTDTQYF.

The gene calls are TRBV5-1 and TRBJ2-1, with 8 bases lining up with TRBD1. The CDR3 sequence is 17 residues long. The trim removed 0 bases at V and 2 bases at J, leaving 7 bases unmatched. From germline, CDR1 is SGHRS and CDR2 YFSETQ. The CDR3 is CASSLGVDRGPYNEQFF. As DNA, the CDR3 is TGCGCCAGCAGCTTGGGGGTCGACAGGGGCCCCTACAATGAGCAGTTCTTC.

This clonotype was observed a few times. CDR3 sequence (DNA): TGCAGTGCTAGACTGGACAGGGGGCTTGCCAAAAACATTCAGTACTTC. It encodes CSARLDRGLAKNIQYF. This sequence joins TRBV20-1 and TRBJ2-4; TRBD1 matches at 11 bases. V shed 2 bases and J 1 base; nucleotides not matched to a gene: 4. Germline assignment: CDR1 DFQATT and CDR2 SNEGSKA (reference sequence). This CDR3 comprises 16 residues.

This clonotype was detected ten times or more. The V call is TRBV2, the J call TRBJ1-5, with 7 positions matching TRBD1. Trimming cost V 6 bases and J 2 bases; bases outside gene matches: 7. CDR3 size: 15 residues. The germline V gene has CDR1 SNHLY and CDR2 FYNNEI. CDR3 amino acids: CASRGQVSGNQPQHF. CDR3 in DNA: TGTGCCAGCAGAGGACAGGTATCCGGCAATCAGCCCCAGCATTTT.

The table lists this clonotype with a few counts. The J gene is TRBJ2-1, the V gene TRBV12-3 or TRBV12-4; TRBD2 matches at 8 bases. The trim removed 6 bases at V and 3 bases at J, leaving 7 bases unmatched. The CDR3 contains 15 residues. The CDR3 DNA reads as TGTGCCAGCAGCCGGGCCGGGACTAGCTACAATGAGCAGTTCTTC. Translated: CASSRAGTSYNEQFF.

This clonotype was counted ten times or more. This rearrangement joins TRBV6-1 to TRBJ1-2, with 10 bases matching TRBD1. Germline lookup yields CDR1 MNHNS and CDR2 SASEGT. Unmatched junction bases numbered 5, after V lost 4 bases and J lost 6 bases. The CDR3 totals 14 residues. The CDR3 reads CASSGQGAGNGYTF. The CDR3 DNA reads as TGTGCCAGCAGTGGACAGGGGGCGGGGAATGGCTACACCTTC.

As to this clonotype: Germline and junction disagree at one end, which may indicate a read error. CDR3 region: CASSKADRAGGTDTQYF. Written as DNA, the CDR3 is TGTGCCAGCAGTAAAGCCGACAGGGCGGGAGGGACAGATACGCAGTATTTT. This sequence joins TRBV2 and TRBJ2-3, with 9 bases identical to TRBD2. The length of the CDR3 is 17 residues. Germline V gene sequence: CDR1 SNHLY, CDR2 FYNNEI.